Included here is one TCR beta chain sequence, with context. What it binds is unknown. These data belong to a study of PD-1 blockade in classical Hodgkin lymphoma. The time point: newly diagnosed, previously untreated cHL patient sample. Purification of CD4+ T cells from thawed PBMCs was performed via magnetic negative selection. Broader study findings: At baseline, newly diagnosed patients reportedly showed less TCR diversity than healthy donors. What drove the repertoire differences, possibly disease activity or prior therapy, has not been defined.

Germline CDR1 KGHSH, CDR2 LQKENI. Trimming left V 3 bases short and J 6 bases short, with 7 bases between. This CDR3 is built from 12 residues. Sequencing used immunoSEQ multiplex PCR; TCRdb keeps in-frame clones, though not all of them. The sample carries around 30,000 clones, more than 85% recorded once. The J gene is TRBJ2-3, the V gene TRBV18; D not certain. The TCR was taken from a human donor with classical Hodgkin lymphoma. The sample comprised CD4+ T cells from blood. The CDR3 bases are TGTGCCAGCTCACCGAGTTCTGATACGCAGTATTTT. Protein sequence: CASSPSSDTQYF.